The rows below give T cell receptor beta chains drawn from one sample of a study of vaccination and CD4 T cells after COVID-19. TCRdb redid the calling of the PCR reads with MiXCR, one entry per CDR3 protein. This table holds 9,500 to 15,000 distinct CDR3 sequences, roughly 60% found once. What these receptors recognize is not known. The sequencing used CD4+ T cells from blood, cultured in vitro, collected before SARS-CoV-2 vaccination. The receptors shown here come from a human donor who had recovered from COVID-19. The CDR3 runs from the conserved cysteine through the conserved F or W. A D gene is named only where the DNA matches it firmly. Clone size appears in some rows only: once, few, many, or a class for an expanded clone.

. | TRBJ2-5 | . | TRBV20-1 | CSANGPPQETQYF | TGCAGTGCCAACGGACCACCTCAAGAGACCCAGTACTTC
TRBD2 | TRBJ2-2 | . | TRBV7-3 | CASSYGLAGSTGELFF | TGTGCCAGCAGCTACGGACTAGCGGGAAGTACCGGGGAGCTGTTTTTT
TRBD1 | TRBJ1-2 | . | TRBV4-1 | CASSQDLWDRASYGYTF | TGCGCCAGCAGCCAAGATCTATGGGACAGGGCCTCCTATGGCTACACCTTC
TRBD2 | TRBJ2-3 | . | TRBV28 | CASSFGTSGRVADTQYF | TGTGCCAGCAGTTTCGGGACTAGCGGGAGGGTTGCGGATACGCAGTATTTT
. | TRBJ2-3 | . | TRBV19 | CASSIGGRGTDTQYF | TGTGCCAGTAGTATAGGAGGCAGGGGAACAGATACGCAGTATTTT
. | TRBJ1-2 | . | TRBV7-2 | CASSVLVQPDLGTF | TGTGCCAGCAGCGTCCTCGTCCAGCCGGACCTAGGGACCTTC
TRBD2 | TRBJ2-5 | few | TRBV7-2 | CASSLATRGVQETQYF | TGTGCCAGCAGCTTAGCGACGCGGGGGGTCCAAGAGACCCAGTACTTC
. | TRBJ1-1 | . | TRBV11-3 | CASSRSQTEAFF | TGTGCCAGCAGCCGGTCGCAAACTGAAGCTTTCTTT
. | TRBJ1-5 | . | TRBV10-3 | CAISEGDDNQPQHF | TGTGCCATCAGTGAAGGGGACGACAATCAGCCCCAGCATTTT
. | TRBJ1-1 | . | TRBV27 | CASRRQVENTEAFF | TGTGCCAGCAGAAGACAGGTGGAGAACACTGAAGCTTTCTTT
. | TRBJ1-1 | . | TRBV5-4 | CASRGGLMNTEAFF | TGTGCCAGCAGAGGAGGACTTATGAACACTGAAGCTTTCTTT
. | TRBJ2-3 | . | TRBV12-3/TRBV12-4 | CASTLTVGTDTQYF | TGTGCCAGCACTCTGACAGTAGGGACAGATACGCAGTATTTT
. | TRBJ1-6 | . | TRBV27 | CASSSTNGQNNSPLHF | TGTGCCAGCAGCTCGACCAACGGACAGAATAATTCACCCCTCCACTTT
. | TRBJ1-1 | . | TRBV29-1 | CSVGGMNTEAFF | TGCAGCGTTGGAGGGATGAACACTGAAGCTTTCTTT
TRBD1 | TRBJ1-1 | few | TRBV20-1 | CSAWDRGMNTEAFF | TGCAGTGCGTGGGACAGGGGAATGAACACTGAAGCTTTCTTT
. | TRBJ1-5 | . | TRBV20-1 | CSARPSGPLSNQPQHF | TGCAGTGCTAGACCCAGTGGCCCCTTGAGCAATCAGCCCCAGCATTTT
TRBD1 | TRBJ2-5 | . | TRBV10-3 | CAIRSGTAQETQYF | TGTGCCATCAGATCCGGGACAGCCCAAGAGACCCAGTACTTC